A single sample is the source of the 21 T cell receptor beta chains below, sequenced in a study of CD8+ T cells in alopecia areata. This sample's treatment: oral pan-JAK inhibitor, 5-10 mg twice daily. Investigators isolated RNA and reverse transcribed it into cDNA to act as the sequencing template. Assay used: immunoSEQ multiplex PCR; TCRdb lists only in-frame clones, some missing. The table lists more than 150,000 clones, around 49% of them singletons. The input for sequencing was CD8+ T cells sorted from blood, taken around week 54, from a patient treated with tofacitinib. The receptors were sampled from a human donor with alopecia areata.

The gene calls are TRBV12-5 and TRBJ2-7, with TRBD1 matching over 9 bases. Trimming at V came to 1 base and at J to 5 bases, leaving 3 bases not matched to a gene. The CDR3 is 14 amino acids. CDR1 is LGHNT, CDR2 FRNRAP, per germline. This CDR3 is CASGLGDRAHEQYF. DNA of the CDR3: TGTGCTAGTGGTTTGGGGGACAGGGCTCACGAGCAGTACTTC.

The chain couples TRBV13 to TRBJ1-2, with 8 bases identical to TRBD1. The CDR3 covers 14 residues. CDR1 is PRHDT and CDR2 is FYEKMQ in the germline V gene (reference sequence). Trimming removed 5 bases from V and 6 bases from J; junction bases left unmatched: 8. In DNA, the CDR3 is TGTGCCAGCAGCCAAATGACAGGGGCGAATGGCTACACCTTC. Translating gives CASSQMTGANGYTF.

V and J are TRBV29-1 and TRBJ1-2, with D uncertain. The CDR3 is made up of 13 amino acids. With 0 bases removed from V and 5 bases from J, the gap between germline ends came to 10 bases. CDR1 SQVTM and CDR2 ANQGSEA come from the germline V gene. The CDR3 protein is CSVEETEKYGYTF. The CDR3 DNA follows: TGCAGCGTTGAAGAGACCGAGAAGTATGGCTACACCTTC.

The DNA for the CDR3 is TGTGCCAGCAGCTTTGAAGGGGGGGGCAGGGCTGGCAATGAGCAGTTCTTC. Residues: CASSFEGGGRAGNEQFF. This chain uses TRBV5-4 with TRBJ2-1; a possible D gene is TRBD2 (7 bases). The CDR3 contains 17 residues. Germline loops: CDR1 SGHNT, CDR2 YYREEE (reference sequence). V lost 2 bases and J 6 bases, leaving 21 bases between the germline ends.

The chain employs TRBV7-2 and TRBJ2-1, with D unclear. The germline V gene has CDR1 SGHTA and CDR2 FQGNSA. The CDR3 has 11 amino acids. V lost 2 bases and J lost 7, with 3 bases in between. CDR3 DNA sequence: TGTGCCAGCAGCTTAACAAATGAGCAGTTCTTC. Translating gives CASSLTNEQFF.

The chain links TRBV5-6 to TRBJ2-3; the D gene could be TRBD1 or TRBD2 (5 bases each). CDR3 length: 15 residues. V was pared by 3 bases and J by 4 bases, with 15 bases between. CDR1 is SGHDT, CDR2 YYEEEE, per germline. The CDR3 is CASSWERGESDTQYF. The DNA of the CDR3 is TGTGCCAGCAGCTGGGAACGGGGCGAGTCAGATACGCAGTATTTT.

The chain combines TRBV4-3 with TRBJ2-3; D is undetermined. The ends were cut back, 0 bases at V and 2 bases at J, with 12 bases in the middle. CDR3 size: 16 residues. The V gene's germline CDR1 is LGHNA and CDR2 YSLEER. CDR3: CASSQDYSRHTDTQYF. CDR3 nucleotide sequence: TGCGCCAGCAGCCAAGATTACAGTCGACACACAGATACGCAGTATTTT.

The chain combines TRBV9 with TRBJ2-1, with D possibly TRBD2 on 6 matching bases. The V gene lost 4 bases and the J gene lost 8 bases, with 22 bases spanning the gap. Germline V lookup: CDR1 SGDLS, CDR2 YYNGEE. The CDR3 contains 16 residues. The CDR3 here is CASSKVKGLPEDEQFF. CDR3 bases: TGTGCCAGCAGCAAAGTCAAGGGACTCCCCGAGGATGAGCAGTTCTTC.

The rearrangement links TRBV30 to TRBJ2-3; the D is unclear. CDR3 length: 13 residues. Germline V gene lookup returns CDR1 GTSNPN and CDR2 SVGIG (reference sequence). V was clipped by 2 bases and J by 0 bases, with 6 bases between them. In DNA, the CDR3 is TGTGCCTGGAGTAGGGCTAGCACAGATACGCAGTATTTT. Translated, it gives CAWSRASTDTQYF.

The chain recombines TRBV29-1 with TRBJ2-3; no definite D call. CDR1 and CDR2 from the germline V gene are SQVTM and ANQGSEA. The V end was cut by 0 bases, the J end by 0 bases, with 10 bases between. The CDR3 totals 15 residues. The CDR3 sequence is CSVEDHGSSTDTQYF. The CDR3 region has the DNA TGCAGCGTTGAAGACCACGGCTCTAGCACAGATACGCAGTATTTT.

The chain recombines TRBV7-8 with TRBJ1-6; 8 bases fit TRBD1. The ends lost 6 bases at V and 6 bases at J; junction bases unmatched: 4. This CDR3 is 14 amino acids long. CDR1 SGHVS and CDR2 FQNEAQ come from the germline V gene. The CDR3, as DNA: TGTGCCAGCAGATCACAGGGGGGTAATTCACCCCTCCACTTT. This encodes CASRSQGGNSPLHF. The full variable domain, completed using reference TRBV7-8 and TRBJ1-6, is GAGVSQSPRYKVAKRGQDVALRCDPISGHVSLFWYQQALGQGPEFLTYFQNEAQLDKSGLPSDRFFAERPEGSVSTLKIQRTQQEDSAVYLCASRSQGGNSPLHFGNGTRLTVT.

This clone was counted only a few times. The gene calls are TRBV5-6 and TRBJ2-7; D remains unclear. CDR1 SGHDT and CDR2 YYEEEE come from the germline V gene. CDR3 length: 13 amino acids. V dropped 0 bases and J dropped 0 bases, with 4 bases sitting between them. The CDR3 reads CASSLGASYEQYF. The CDR3 DNA reads TGTGCCAGCAGCTTGGGGGCCTCCTACGAGCAGTACTTC. Complete variable domain (other parts from reference TRBV5-6 and TRBJ2-7): DAGVTQSPTHLIKTRGQQVTLRCSPKSGHDTVSWYQQALGQGPQFIFQYYEEEERQRGNFPDRFSGHQFPNYSSELNVNALLLGDSALYLCASSLGASYEQYFGPGTRLTVT.

The chain combines TRBV5-1 with TRBJ2-1; 10 nucleotides match TRBD2. Germline V CDR1 and CDR2: SGHRS, YFSETQ. The CDR3 spans 15 residues. The V gene end was trimmed by 6 bases and the J gene end by 4 bases; junction bases not matched to a gene: 7. Here the CDR3 reads CASIKSGGAYNEQFF. The CDR3 DNA sequence: TGCGCCAGCATCAAAAGCGGGGGGGCGTACAATGAGCAGTTCTTC.

This clone was detected only once. The chain recombines TRBV27 with TRBJ2-5; D gene unclear. Between the trimmed V and J ends, which lost 0 bases and 5 bases, there was a span of 13 bases. The CDR3 extends over 15 amino acids. The germline V gene has CDR1 MNHEY and CDR2 SMNVEV (reference sequence). The CDR3 is CASSLSPRLRETQYF. DNA of the CDR3: TGTGCCAGCAGTTTATCGCCCCGCCTCCGTGAGACCCAGTACTTC.

The V gene is TRBV13, the J gene TRBJ2-5, with no clear D. Trimming removed 7 bases at V and 4 bases at J, with 10 bases between. CDR1 is PRHDT and CDR2 is FYEKMQ in the germline V gene (reference sequence). The CDR3 contains 12 residues. CDR3 amino acids: CASNKYGETQYF. DNA of the CDR3: TGTGCCAGCAACAAGTACGGAGAGACCCAGTACTTC.

The rearrangement uses TRBV18 and TRBJ2-1; no clear D gene. This CDR3 region has 13 residues. Germline V gene data show CDR1 as KGHSH and CDR2 as LQKENI. V lost 0 bases and J lost 6, with 6 bases in between. DNA of the CDR3: TGTGCCAGCTCACCACCCGAGTCCAATGAGCAGTTCTTC. It encodes CASSPPESNEQFF.

The chain combines TRBV7-9 with TRBJ2-7; 11 nucleotides match TRBD1. V shed 5 bases, J shed 5 bases, and the junction held 5 bases outside the gene matches. This CDR3 is 14 amino acids long. CDR1 is SEHNR and CDR2 is FQNEAQ in the germline V gene (reference sequence). The DNA for the CDR3 is TGTGCCAGCAGCCCCTGGGACAGGGGGAACGAGCAGTACTTC. Its protein is CASSPWDRGNEQYF.

In this sample, this clone turned up a few times. The rearrangement joins TRBV29-1 to TRBJ1-2, with unresolved D. The CDR3 is 13 residues long. CDR1 and CDR2 (germline): SQVTM, ANQGSEA. The V and J ends lost 7 bases and 4 bases respectively, with 16 bases between them. CDR3 amino acids: CSAPGVSTYGYTF. The CDR3 bases are TGCAGCGCCCCGGGAGTCAGTACCTATGGCTACACCTTC.

This chain connects TRBV5-1 to TRBJ2-5, with D uncertain. Trimming left V 3 bases short and J 1 base short, with 10 bases between. The CDR3 runs to 14 residues. CDR1 is SGHRS, CDR2 YFSETQ, per germline. CDR3 in DNA: TGCGCCAGCAGCTCCCTGGGCGGCCAAGAGACCCAGTACTTC. Protein: CASSSLGGQETQYF.

This clone has only one observation. J is TRBJ2-7 and V is TRBV5-1, with D possibly being TRBD2 (5 bases). V dropped 1 base and J dropped 3 bases, with 11 bases sitting between them. There are 14 residues in the CDR3. Germline V gives CDR1 SGHRS, CDR2 YFSETQ. CDR3 sequence (DNA): TGCGCCAGCAGCTTGTTCGGACTGAGCTACGAGCAGTACTTC. Protein product: CASSLFGLSYEQYF.

The chain is built from TRBV5-8 and TRBJ2-1; 10 nucleotides agree with TRBD1. The CDR3 has 16 amino acids. Germline CDR1 SGHTS, CDR2 YDEGEE. Trimming removed 5 bases from V and 5 bases from J; junction bases left unmatched: 10. The CDR3 here is CASRDPGQGSNNEQFF. In DNA form, the CDR3 reads TGTGCCAGCAGAGATCCGGGACAGGGGTCGAACAATGAGCAGTTCTTC.